This T cell receptor (beta chain) came from a study of blood T cells in healthy people across ages. A sample-barcoded 5' primer and a J-beta primer mix were used in a second PCR of about 7 to 12 cycles. Unique molecular identifiers of 12 random nucleotides labeled each cDNA. TCRdb called the 5' RACE reads again in MiXCR, with one record for every CDR3 protein. The sample gives around 1,500,000 distinct CDR3 sequences, roughly 27% of which show up once; about 8% is in the top ten. On this clonotype: The antigen remains unidentified. One junction end disagrees with the germline gene, perhaps due to a read error.

Notes on the study in general: Relative to aged donors, long-lived donors carried more naive CD4+ cells and displayed higher diversity. In these data, TCR beta diversity tracked strongly with naive T cell percentage.

The CDR3 sequence is 15 residues long. Germline loops: CDR1 SGDLS, CDR2 YYNGEE. This TCR came from a woman aged 25 to 45 in good health. The sample was blood. This rearrangement joins TRBV9 to TRBJ2-1; D unresolved. CDR3 DNA: TGTGTCAGCAGCCCTCTAGTAAGCTCCTACAATGAGCAGTTCTTC. Its protein product is CVSSPLVSSYNEQFF.